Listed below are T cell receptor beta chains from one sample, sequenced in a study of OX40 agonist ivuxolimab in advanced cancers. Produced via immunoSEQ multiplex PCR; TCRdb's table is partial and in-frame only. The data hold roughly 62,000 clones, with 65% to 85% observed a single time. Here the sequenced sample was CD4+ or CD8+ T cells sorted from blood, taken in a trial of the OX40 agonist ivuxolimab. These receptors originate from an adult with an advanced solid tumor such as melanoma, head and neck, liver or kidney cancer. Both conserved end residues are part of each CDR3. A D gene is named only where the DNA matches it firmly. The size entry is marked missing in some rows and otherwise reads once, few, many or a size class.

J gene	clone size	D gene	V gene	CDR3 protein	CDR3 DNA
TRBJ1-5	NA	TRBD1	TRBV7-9	CASSDDRGNQPQHF	TGTGCCAGCAGCGATGACAGGGGCAATCAGCCCCAGCATTTT
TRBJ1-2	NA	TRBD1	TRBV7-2	CASSLAQGARRNYGYTF	TGTGCCAGCAGCTTAGCCCAGGGGGCTAGACGTAACTATGGCTACACCTTC
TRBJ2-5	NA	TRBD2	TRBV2	CASNGRAQYF	TGTGCCAGCAACGGGAGGGCCCAGTACTTC
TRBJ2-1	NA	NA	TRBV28	CASSFYNEQFF	TGTGCCAGCAGTTTTTACAATGAGCAGTTCTTC
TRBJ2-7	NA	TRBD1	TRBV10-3	CAISDPKDRGVYEQYF	TGTGCCATCAGTGACCCGAAGGACAGGGGGGTATACGAGCAGTACTTC
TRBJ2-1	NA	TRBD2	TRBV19	CASSIGPSGRNEQFF	TGTGCCAGTAGTATAGGACCTAGCGGGAGAAATGAGCAGTTCTTC
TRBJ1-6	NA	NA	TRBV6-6	CASSPVGGKYSPLHF	TGTGCCAGCAGTCCTGTGGGGGGGAAATACTCACCCCTCCACTTT
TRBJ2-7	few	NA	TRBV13	CASSLERSDVYF	TGTGCCAGCAGCTTAGAACGGTCAGACGTGTACTTC
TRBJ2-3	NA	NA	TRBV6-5	CASSPDSPRTDTQYF	TGTGCCAGCAGCCCCGACAGCCCCCGAACAGATACGCAGTATTTT
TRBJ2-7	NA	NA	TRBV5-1	CASSVGSYEQYF	TGCGCCAGCAGCGTCGGGAGCTACGAGCAGTACTTC
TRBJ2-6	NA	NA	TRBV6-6	CASSSRAGANVLTF	TGTGCCAGCAGTTCGAGGGCTGGGGCCAACGTCCTGACTTTC
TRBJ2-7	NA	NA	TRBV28	CASSLWGAYEQYF	TGTGCCAGCAGTTTATGGGGAGCCTACGAGCAGTACTTC
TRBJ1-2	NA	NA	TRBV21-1	CASSTSPGQGCYGYTF	TGTGCCAGCAGCACCTCCCCCGGACAGGGGTGCTATGGCTACACCTTC
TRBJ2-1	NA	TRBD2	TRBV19	CASTVGIAGGSNEQFF	TGTGCCAGTACAGTGGGGATAGCGGGAGGCTCCAATGAGCAGTTCTTC
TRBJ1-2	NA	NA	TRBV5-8	CASSLDGRQGGYTF	TGTGCCAGCAGCTTGGACGGCAGGCAGGGTGGCTACACCTTC
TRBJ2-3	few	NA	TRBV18	CASSPTDTQYF	TGTGCCAGCTCCCCCACAGATACGCAGTATTTT
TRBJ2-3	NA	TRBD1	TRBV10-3	CANGQGGADTQYF	TGTGCCAACGGACAGGGGGGCGCAGATACGCAGTATTTT
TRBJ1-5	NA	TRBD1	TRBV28	CASKTGWNQPQHF	TGTGCCAGCAAGACAGGGTGGAATCAGCCCCAGCATTTT
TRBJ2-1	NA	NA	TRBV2	CASIMGGISSYNEQFF	TGTGCCAGCATAATGGGCGGGATCAGCTCCTACAATGAGCAGTTCTTC
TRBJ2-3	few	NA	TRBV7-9	CASSLGVSGADTQYF	TGTGCCAGCAGCTTAGGTGTCTCTGGCGCAGATACGCAGTATTTT
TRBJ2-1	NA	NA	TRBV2	CASEVYNEQFF	TGTGCCAGCGAAGTGTACAATGAGCAGTTCTTC
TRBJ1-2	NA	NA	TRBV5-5	CASSIGVTGYTF	TGTGCCAGCAGCATCGGGGTTACAGGCTACACCTTC
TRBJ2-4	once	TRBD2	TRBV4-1	CASTPSSGGASKNIQYF	TGCGCCAGTACTCCCTCTTCCGGGGGGGCTTCCAAAAACATTCAGTACTTC
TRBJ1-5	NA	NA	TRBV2	CASSNQRVGQPQHF	TGTGCCAGCAGTAACCAGCGGGTTGGGCAGCCCCAGCATTTT
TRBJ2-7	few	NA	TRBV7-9	CASSSGSGALGYEQYF	TGTGCCAGCAGCTCCGGCTCTGGGGCGTTGGGCTACGAGCAGTACTTC
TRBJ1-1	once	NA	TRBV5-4	CASSSRTEAFF	TGTGCCAGCAGCTCAAGGACTGAAGCTTTCTTT
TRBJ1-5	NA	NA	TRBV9	CASSVAPTGNQPQHF	TGTGCCAGCAGCGTCGCACCTACGGGCAATCAGCCCCAGCATTTT
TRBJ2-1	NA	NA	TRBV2	CASSASGVNYNEQFF	TGTGCCAGCAGTGCTTCAGGGGTTAACTACAATGAGCAGTTCTTC
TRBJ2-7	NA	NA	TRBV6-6	CASTDVGVPLYEQYF	TGTGCCAGCACCGACGTTGGGGTCCCCCTCTACGAGCAGTACTTC
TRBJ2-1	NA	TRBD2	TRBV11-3	CASSLGLAAYNEQFF	TGTGCCAGCAGCTTAGGACTAGCGGCTTACAATGAGCAGTTCTTC
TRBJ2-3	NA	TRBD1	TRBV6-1	CAGEGQGTDTQYF	TGTGCCGGGGAGGGACAGGGTACAGATACGCAGTATTTT
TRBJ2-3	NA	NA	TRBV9	CASSVRGNTDTQYF	TGTGCCAGCAGCGTGAGGGGTAACACAGATACGCAGTATTTT
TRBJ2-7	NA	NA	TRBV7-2	CASSLAGSSPYEQYF	TGTGCCAGCAGCTTAGCAGGGTCATCCCCCTACGAGCAGTACTTC
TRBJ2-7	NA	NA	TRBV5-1	CASSLAGRLTQYF	TGCGCCAGCAGCTTGGCCGGACGGTTAACGCAGTACTTC
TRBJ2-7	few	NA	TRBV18	CASSPGQQSYEQYF	TGTGCCAGCTCACCCGGACAGCAGTCCTACGAGCAGTACTTC
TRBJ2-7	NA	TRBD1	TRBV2	CASRDRGGSYEQYF	TGTGCCAGCAGGGACAGGGGTGGTTCCTACGAGCAGTACTTC
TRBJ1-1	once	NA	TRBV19	CASEGGLNTEAFF	TGTGCCAGCGAAGGTGGGTTGAACACTGAAGCTTTCTTT
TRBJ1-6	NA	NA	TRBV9	CASSVRAGALDSPLHF	TGTGCCAGCAGCGTTCGGGCGGGGGCGCTGGATTCACCCCTCCACTTT
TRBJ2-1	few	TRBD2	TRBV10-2	CASRATSVYNEQFF	TGCGCCAGTCGAGCGACTAGCGTCTACAATGAGCAGTTCTTC
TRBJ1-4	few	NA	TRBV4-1	CASSQVLVMKNLLFF	TGCGCCAGCAGCCAAGTGTTAGTAATGAAAAACTTACTGTTTTTT
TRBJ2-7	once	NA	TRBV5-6	CASSLALPSEQYF	TGTGCCAGCAGCTTGGCCTTACCCTCCGAGCAGTACTTC
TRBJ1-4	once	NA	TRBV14	CASSLHRETNEKLFF	TGTGCCAGCAGCCTTCACAGGGAGACAAATGAAAAACTGTTTTTT
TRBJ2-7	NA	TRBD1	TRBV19	CASRGGTGIGEQYF	TGTGCCAGTAGGGGCGGGACAGGGATTGGAGAGCAGTACTTC
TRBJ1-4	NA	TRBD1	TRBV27	CASGWTGGEKLFF	TGTGCCAGCGGATGGACAGGAGGGGAAAAACTGTTTTTT
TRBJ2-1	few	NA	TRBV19	CASSITDSSYNEQFF	TGTGCCAGTAGTATCACTGATAGCTCCTACAATGAGCAGTTCTTC